The 6 T cell receptor beta chains in this list originate from one sample, sequenced in a study of cytomegalovirus exposure and HLA in healthy donors. Primers included in the PCR were 60 Vbeta and 13 Jbeta primers. The repertoire was sequenced with immunoSEQ multiplex PCR; TCRdb's copy has only in-frame clones and lacks some. The sample includes 140,000 or so clones, just under 70% of them seen just once. The sequencing input was PBMCs. The source of these receptors is a man aged 60 to 75 in good health and CMV-seronegative.

The rearrangement joins TRBV6-6 to TRBJ1-2; TRBD1 agrees at 7 bases. This CDR3 contains 14 residues. CDR1 and CDR2 (germline): MNHNY, SVGAGI (reference sequence). V shed 5 bases, J shed 3 bases, and the junction held 6 bases outside the gene matches. CDR3 in DNA: TGTGCCAGCAGTCCCCGGACAGGTGACTATGGCTACACCTTC. Translation: CASSPRTGDYGYTF.

The chain recombines TRBV27 with TRBJ1-1; a weak D match, TRBD1 (6 bases). The CDR3 runs 16 residues. Germline V gives CDR1 MNHEY, CDR2 SMNVEV (reference sequence). The V and J ends lost 6 bases and 0 bases respectively, with 17 bases between them. The CDR3 DNA follows: TGTGCCAGCAGCCCCTACCCACAGGGTTTGAACACTGAAGCTTTCTTT. Protein sequence: CASSPYPQGLNTEAFF.

The genes are TRBV18 and TRBJ2-2; 8 nucleotides match TRBD2. There are 15 residues in the CDR3. J lost 6 bases, V lost 3 bases, and 6 bases had no gene match. CDR1 and CDR2 (germline): KGHSH, LQKENI. CDR3 protein: CASSPMVAGPGELFF. DNA for the CDR3: TGTGCCAGCTCACCGATGGTAGCGGGGCCCGGGGAGCTGTTTTTT. The whole variable domain, remainder taken from reference TRBV18 and TRBJ2-2, is NAGVMQNPRHLVRRRGQEARLRCSPMKGHSHVYWYRQLPEEGLKFMVYLQKENIIDESGMPKERFSAEFPKEGPSILRIQQVVRGDSAAYFCASSPMVAGPGELFFGEGSRLTVL.

The J gene is TRBJ1-6, the V gene TRBV2, with 8 bases aligning to TRBD1. The V segment lost 3 bases and the J segment 6 bases; nucleotides outside the gene matches: 4. CDR1 SNHLY and CDR2 FYNNEI come from the germline V gene. This CDR3 has 15 residues. In nucleotides, the CDR3 is TGTGCCAGCAGTGAGCGGCAGGGGGCTAATTCACCCCTCCACTTT. Translating gives CASSERQGANSPLHF. Drawing the rest from reference TRBV2 and TRBJ1-6, the complete variable domain is EPEVTQTPSHQVTQMGQEVILRCVPISNHLYFYWYRQILGQKVEFLVSFYNNEISEKSEIFDDQFSVERPDGSNFTLKIRSTKLEDSAMYFCASSERQGANSPLHFGNGTRLTVT.

The chain links TRBV7-3 to TRBJ2-2; D is undetermined. The CDR3 covers 16 residues. The V gene's germline CDR1 is SGHTA and CDR2 FQGTGA. V was trimmed by 1 base and J by 2 bases, leaving 11 bases between them. In DNA form, the CDR3 reads TGTGCCAGCAGCTTAAATTGGGCAGCAAACACCGGGGAGCTGTTTTTT. This encodes CASSLNWAANTGELFF. The variable domain in full, with the rest retrieved from reference TRBV7-3 and TRBJ2-2, is GAGVSQTPSNKVTEKGKYVELRCDPISGHTALYWYRQSLGQGPEFLIYFQGTGAADDSGLPNDRFFAVRPEGSVSTLKIQRTERGDSAVYLCASSLNWAANTGELFFGEGSRLTVL.

The chain links TRBV29-1 to TRBJ1-1; D uncertain. Per the germline V gene, CDR1 is SQVTM and CDR2 is ANQGSEA. With 1 base removed from V and 0 bases from J, the gap between germline ends came to 9 bases. This CDR3 comprises 14 residues. The CDR3 DNA follows: TGCAGCGTTGAAGGCCCAGGTATGAACACTGAAGCTTTCTTT. Protein product: CSVEGPGMNTEAFF.